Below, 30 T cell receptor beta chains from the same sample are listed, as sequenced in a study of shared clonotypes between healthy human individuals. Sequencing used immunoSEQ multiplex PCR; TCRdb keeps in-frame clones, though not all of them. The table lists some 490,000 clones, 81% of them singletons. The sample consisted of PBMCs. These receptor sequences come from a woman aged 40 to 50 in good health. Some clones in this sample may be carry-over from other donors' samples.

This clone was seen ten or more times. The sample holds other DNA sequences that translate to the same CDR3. The CDR3 region has the DNA TGTGCCAGCAGCGTAGCGGGAGCGGGAGCAGAGACCCAGTACTTC. The encoded protein is CASSVAGAGAETQYF. V usage is TRBV9 and J usage is TRBJ2-5; 8 positions match TRBD2. The length of the CDR3 is 15 residues. V was clipped by 0 bases and J by 4 bases; unmatched bases: 5. CDR1 SGDLS and CDR2 YYNGEE come from the germline V gene.

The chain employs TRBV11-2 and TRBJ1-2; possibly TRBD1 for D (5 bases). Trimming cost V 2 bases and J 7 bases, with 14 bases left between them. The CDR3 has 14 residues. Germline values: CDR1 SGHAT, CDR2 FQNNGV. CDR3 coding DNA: TGTGCCAGCAGCTTAAACCCAGGGCTTGGTGGCTACACCTTC. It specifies CASSLNPGLGGYTF.

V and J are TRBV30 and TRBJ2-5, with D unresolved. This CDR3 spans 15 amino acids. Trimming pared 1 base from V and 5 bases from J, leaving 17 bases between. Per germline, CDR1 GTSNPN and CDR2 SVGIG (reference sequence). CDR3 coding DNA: TGTGCCTGGAGTGAAAACCGTGGGGTATGGGAGACCCAGTACTTC. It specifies CAWSENRGVWETQYF.

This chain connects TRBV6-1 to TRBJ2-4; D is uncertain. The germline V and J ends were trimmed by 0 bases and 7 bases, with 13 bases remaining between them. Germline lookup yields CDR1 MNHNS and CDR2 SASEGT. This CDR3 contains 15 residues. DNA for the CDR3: TGTGCCAGCAGTGAAGCGGGAAACTCCCGGAACATTCAGTACTTC. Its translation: CASSEAGNSRNIQYF.

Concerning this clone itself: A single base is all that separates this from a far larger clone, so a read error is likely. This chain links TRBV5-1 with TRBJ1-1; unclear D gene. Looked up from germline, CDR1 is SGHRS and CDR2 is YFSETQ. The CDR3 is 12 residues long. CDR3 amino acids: CASILAGAEAFF. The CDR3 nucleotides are TGCGCCAGCATCTTGGCGGGCGCTGAAGCTTTCTTT. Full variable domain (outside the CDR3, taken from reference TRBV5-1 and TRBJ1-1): KAGVTQTPRYLIKTRGQQVTLSCSPISGHRSVSWYQQTPGQGLQFLFEYFSETQRNKGNFPGRFSGRQFSNSRSEMNVSTLELGDSALYLCASILAGAEAFFGQGTRLTVV.

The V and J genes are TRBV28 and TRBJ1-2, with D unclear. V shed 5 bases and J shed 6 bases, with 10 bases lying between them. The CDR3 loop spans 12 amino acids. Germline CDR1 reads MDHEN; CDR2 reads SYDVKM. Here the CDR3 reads CASSPLTDGYTF. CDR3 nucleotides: TGTGCCAGCAGTCCCTTGACGGATGGCTACACCTTC.

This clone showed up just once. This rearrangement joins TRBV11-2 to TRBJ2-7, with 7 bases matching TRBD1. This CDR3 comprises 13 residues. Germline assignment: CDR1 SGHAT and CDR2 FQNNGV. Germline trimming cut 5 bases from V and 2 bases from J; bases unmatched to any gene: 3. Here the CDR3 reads CASSPGQPYEQYF. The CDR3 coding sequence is TGTGCCAGCAGCCCGGGACAGCCCTACGAGCAGTACTTC.

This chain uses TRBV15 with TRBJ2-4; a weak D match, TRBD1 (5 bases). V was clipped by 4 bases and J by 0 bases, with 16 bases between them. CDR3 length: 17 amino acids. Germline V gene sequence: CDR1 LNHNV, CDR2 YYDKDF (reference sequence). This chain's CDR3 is CATSNKGSELAKNIQYF. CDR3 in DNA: TGTGCCACCAGCAACAAGGGGTCGGAGCTAGCCAAAAACATTCAGTACTTC.

CDR3 sequence (DNA): TGCAGCGTATGGACAGGGCTCTCCTACGAGCAGTACTTC. It encodes CSVWTGLSYEQYF. The rearrangement joins TRBV29-1 to TRBJ2-7; the match to TRBD1 covers 8 bases. There are 13 residues in the CDR3. Germline V gives CDR1 SQVTM, CDR2 ANQGSEA. Trimming at V came to 6 bases and at J to 0 bases, leaving 4 bases not matched to a gene.

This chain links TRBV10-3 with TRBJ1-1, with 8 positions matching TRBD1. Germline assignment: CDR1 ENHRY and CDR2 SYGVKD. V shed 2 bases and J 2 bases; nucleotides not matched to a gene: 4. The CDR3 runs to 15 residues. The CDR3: CAISETGQGNTEAFF. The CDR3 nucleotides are TGTGCCATCAGTGAGACCGGACAGGGAAACACTGAAGCTTTCTTT.

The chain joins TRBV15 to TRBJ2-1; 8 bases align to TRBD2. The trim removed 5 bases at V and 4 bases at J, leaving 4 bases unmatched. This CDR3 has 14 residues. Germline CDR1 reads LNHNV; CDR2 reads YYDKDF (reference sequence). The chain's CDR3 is CATSGGLGYNEQFF. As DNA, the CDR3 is TGTGCCACCAGCGGGGGACTAGGTTACAATGAGCAGTTCTTC.

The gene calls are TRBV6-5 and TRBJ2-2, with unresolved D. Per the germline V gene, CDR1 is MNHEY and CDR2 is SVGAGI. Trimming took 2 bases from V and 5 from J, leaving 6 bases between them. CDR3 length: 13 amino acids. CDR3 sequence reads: CASSYPITGELFF. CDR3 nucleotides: TGTGCCAGCAGTTACCCGATTACCGGGGAGCTGTTTTTT.

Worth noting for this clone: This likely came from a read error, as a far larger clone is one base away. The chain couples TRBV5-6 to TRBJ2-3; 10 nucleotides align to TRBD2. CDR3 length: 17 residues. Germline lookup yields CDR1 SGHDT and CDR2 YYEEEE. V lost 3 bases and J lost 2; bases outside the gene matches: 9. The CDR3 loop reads CASSWTSGHAITDTQYF. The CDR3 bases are TGTGCCAGCAGCTGGACTAGCGGACATGCTATCACAGATACGCAGTATTTT.

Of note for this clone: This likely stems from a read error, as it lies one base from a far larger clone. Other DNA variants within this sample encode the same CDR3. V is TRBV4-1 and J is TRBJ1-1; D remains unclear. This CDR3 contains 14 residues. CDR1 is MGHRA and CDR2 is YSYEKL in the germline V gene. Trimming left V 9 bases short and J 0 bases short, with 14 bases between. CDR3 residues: CASSSGLLNTEAFF. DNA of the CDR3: TGCGCCAGTAGCTCCGGGTTGCTGAACACTGAAGCTTTCTTT.

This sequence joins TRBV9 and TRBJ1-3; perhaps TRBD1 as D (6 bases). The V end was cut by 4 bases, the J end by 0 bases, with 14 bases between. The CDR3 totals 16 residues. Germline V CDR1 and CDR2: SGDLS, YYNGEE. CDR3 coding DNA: TGTGCCAGCAGCCCCCGGACAGTTAGCTCTGGAAACACCATATATTTT. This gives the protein CASSPRTVSSGNTIYF.

CDR3 nucleotides: TGTGCCAGCAGTGAACTCGCTAACGAGCAGTACTTC. This encodes CASSELANEQYF. The chain links TRBV2 to TRBJ2-7, with D unresolved. The CDR3 spans 12 residues. From germline, CDR1 is SNHLY and CDR2 FYNNEI. V shed 2 bases and J shed 5 bases, with 7 bases lying between them. Complete variable domain (other parts from reference TRBV2 and TRBJ2-7): EPEVTQTPSHQVTQMGQEVILRCVPISNHLYFYWYRQILGQKVEFLVSFYNNEISEKSEIFDDQFSVERPDGSNFTLKIRSTKLEDSAMYFCASSELANEQYFGPGTRLTVT.

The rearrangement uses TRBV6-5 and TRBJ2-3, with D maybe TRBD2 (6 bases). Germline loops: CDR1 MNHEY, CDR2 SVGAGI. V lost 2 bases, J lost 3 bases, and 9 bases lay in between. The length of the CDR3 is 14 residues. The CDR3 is CASSYPSGTDTQYF. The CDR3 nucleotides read TGTGCCAGCAGTTACCCAAGCGGGACAGATACGCAGTATTTT.

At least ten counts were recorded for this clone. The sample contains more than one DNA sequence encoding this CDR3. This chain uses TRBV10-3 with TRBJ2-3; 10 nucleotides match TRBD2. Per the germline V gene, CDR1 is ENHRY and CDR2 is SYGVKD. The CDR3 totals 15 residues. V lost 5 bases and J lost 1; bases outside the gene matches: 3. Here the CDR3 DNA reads TGTGCCATCAGTCTAGCGGGAGAAGGCACAGATACGCAGTATTTT. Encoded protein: CAISLAGEGTDTQYF.

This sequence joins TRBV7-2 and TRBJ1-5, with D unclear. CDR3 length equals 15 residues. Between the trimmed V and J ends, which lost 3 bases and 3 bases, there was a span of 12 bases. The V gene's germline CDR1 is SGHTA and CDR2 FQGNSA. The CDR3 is CASSFFHSYNQPQHF. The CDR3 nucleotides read TGTGCCAGCAGCTTTTTTCACAGCTACAATCAGCCCCAGCATTTT.

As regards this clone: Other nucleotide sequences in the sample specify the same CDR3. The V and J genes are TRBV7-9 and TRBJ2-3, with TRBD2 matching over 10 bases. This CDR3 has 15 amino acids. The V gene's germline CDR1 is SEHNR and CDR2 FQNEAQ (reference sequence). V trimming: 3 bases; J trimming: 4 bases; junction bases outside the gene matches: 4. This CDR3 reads CASSFGLAGADTQYF. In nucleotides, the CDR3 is TGTGCCAGCAGCTTCGGTCTAGCGGGAGCAGATACGCAGTATTTT.

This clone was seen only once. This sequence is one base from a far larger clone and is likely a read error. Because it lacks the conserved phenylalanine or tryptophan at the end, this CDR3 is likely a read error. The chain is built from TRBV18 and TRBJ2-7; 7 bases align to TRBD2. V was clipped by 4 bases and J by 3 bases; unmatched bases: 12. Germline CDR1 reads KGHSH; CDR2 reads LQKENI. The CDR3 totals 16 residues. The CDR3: CASSRTHSGSDYEQYS. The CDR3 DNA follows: TGTGCCAGCTCACGAACGCATAGCGGGTCCGACTACGAGCAGTACTCC.

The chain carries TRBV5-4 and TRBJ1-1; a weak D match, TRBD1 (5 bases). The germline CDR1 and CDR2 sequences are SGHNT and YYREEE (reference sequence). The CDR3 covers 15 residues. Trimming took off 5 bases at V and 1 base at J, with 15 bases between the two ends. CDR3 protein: CASSRDQGANTEAFF. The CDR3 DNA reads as TGTGCCAGCAGTCGTGATCAGGGTGCGAACACTGAAGCTTTCTTT.

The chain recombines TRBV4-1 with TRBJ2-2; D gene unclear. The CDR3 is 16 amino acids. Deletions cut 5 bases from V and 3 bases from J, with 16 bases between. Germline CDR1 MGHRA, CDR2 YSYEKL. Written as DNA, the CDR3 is TGCGCCAGCAGCAAAGGACCATCAAGGGACACCGGGGAGCTGTTTTTT. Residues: CASSKGPSRDTGELFF.

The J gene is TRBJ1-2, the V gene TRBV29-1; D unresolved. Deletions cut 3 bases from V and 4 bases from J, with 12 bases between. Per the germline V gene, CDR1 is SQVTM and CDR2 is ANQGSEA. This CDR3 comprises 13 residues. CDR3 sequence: CSVDAGKCYGYTF. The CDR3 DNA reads TGCAGCGTTGACGCGGGGAAGTGCTATGGCTACACCTTC.

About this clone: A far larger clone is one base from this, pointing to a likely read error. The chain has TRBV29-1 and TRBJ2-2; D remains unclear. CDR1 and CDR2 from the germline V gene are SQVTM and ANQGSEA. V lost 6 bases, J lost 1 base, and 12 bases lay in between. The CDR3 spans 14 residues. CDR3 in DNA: TGCAGCGTAAAGCAGGAACTGAACACCGGGGAGCTGTTTTTT. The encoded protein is CSVKQELNTGELFF.

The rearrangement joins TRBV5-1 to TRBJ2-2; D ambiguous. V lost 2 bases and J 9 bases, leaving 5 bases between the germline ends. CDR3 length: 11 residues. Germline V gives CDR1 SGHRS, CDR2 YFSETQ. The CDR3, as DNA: TGCGCCAGCAGCTTTAGCCGGGAGCTGTTTTTT. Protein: CASSFSRELFF.

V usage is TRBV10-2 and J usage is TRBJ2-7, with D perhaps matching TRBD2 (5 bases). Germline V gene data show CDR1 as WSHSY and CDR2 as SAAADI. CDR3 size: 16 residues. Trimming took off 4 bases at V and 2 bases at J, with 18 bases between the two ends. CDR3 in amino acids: CASSGVVAPPPYEQYF. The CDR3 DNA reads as TGCGCCAGCAGTGGGGTGGTAGCGCCACCTCCCTACGAGCAGTACTTC.

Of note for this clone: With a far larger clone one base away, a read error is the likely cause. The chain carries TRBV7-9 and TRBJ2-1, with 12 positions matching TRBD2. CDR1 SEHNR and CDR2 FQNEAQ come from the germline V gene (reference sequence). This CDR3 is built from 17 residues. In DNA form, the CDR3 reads TGTTCCAGCAGCTTAACTAGCGGGAGGCCCCCCGGGGGAGAGCAGTTCTTC. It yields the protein CSSSLTSGRPPGGEQFF.

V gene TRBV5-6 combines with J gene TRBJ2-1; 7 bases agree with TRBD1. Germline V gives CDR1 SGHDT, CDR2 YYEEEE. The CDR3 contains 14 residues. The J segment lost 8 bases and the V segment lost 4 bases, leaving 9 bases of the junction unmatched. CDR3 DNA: TGTGCCAGCAGCCCGCGGACAGGTTACCATGAGCAGTTCTTC. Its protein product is CASSPRTGYHEQFF.

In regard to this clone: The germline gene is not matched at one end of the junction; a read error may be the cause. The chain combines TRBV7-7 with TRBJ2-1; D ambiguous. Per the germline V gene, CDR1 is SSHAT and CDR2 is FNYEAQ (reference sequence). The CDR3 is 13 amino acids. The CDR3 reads CASSLSLWDEQFF. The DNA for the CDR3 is TGTGCTAGCAGCTTAAGTTTGTGGGATGAGCAGTTCTTC.